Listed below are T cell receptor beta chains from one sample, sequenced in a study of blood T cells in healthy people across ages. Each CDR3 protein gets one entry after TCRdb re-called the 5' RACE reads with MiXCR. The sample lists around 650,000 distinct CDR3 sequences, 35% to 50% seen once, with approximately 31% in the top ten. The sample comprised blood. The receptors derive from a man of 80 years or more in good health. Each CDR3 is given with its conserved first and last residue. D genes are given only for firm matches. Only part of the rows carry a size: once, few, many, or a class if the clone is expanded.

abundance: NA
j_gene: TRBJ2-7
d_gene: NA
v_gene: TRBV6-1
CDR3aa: CASSEPPGSPYEQYF
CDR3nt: TGTGCCAGCAGTGAACCTCCAGGGTCCCCCTACGAGCAGTACTTC

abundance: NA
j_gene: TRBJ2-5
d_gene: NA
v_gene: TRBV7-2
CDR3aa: CASRSYRVETQYF
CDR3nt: TGTGCCAGCCGGTCTTACAGGGTAGAGACCCAGTACTTC

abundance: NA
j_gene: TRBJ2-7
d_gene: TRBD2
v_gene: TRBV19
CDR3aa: CASSAPLGGRDNNEQYF
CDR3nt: TGTGCCAGTAGTGCGCCGTTGGGCGGGAGAGATAACAATGAGCAGTACTTC

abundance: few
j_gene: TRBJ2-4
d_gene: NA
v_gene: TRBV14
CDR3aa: CASSQDRVQNIQYF
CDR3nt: TGTGCCAGCAGCCAAGACAGGGTGCAAAACATTCAGTACTTC

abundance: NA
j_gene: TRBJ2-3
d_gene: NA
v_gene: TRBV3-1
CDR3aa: CASSLGTGRAKADTQYF
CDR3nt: TGTGCCAGCAGCCTCGGGACGGGAAGGGCTAAGGCAGATACGCAGTATTTT

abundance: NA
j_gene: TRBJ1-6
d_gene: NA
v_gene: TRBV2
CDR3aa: CASTGEARSYNSPLHF
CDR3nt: TGTGCCAGCACCGGGGAGGCCAGGAGCTATAATTCACCCCTCCACTTT

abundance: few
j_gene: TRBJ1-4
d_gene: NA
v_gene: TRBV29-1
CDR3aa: CSGGATNEKLFF
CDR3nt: TGCAGCGGGGGGGCGACTAATGAAAAACTGTTTTTT

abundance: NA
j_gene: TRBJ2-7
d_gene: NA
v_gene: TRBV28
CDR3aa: CASVDTRGQYF
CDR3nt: TGTGCCAGCGTTGATACCCGTGGGCAGTACTTC

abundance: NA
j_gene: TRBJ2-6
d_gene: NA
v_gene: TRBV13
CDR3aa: CASSLGLQVGVLTF
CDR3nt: TGCGCCAGCAGCTTAGGCCTCCAGGTTGGCGTCCTGACTTTC

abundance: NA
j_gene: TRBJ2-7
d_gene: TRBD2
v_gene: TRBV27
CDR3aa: CASSSGTSVNYNEQYF
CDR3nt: TGTGCCAGCAGTTCCGGGACTAGCGTGAACTACAATGAGCAGTACTTC

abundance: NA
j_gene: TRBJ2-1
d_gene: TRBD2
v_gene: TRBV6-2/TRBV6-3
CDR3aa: CASNLAGLKGEQFF
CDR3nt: TGTGCCAGCAACCTAGCGGGCCTAAAGGGTGAGCAGTTCTTC

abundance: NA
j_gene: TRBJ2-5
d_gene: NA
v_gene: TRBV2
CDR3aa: CATGKRQYQETQYF
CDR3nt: TGTGCCACCGGGAAGAGACAGTACCAAGAGACCCAGTACTTC

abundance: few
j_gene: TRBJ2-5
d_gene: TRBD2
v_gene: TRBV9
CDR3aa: CASSVGLAGIETQYF
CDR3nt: TGTGCCAGCAGCGTAGGGCTAGCGGGAATAGAGACCCAGTACTTC

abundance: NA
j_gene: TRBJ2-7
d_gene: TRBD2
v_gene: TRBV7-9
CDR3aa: CASSLRSLAGGYEQYF
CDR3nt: TGTGCCAGCAGCTTAAGATCCCTAGCGGGAGGATACGAGCAGTACTTC

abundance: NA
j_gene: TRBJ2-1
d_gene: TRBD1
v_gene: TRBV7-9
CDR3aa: CASSLTGVDEQFF
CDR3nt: TGTGCCAGCAGCTTGACAGGGGTCGATGAGCAGTTCTTC

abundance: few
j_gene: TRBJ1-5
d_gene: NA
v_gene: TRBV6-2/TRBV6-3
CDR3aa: CASTTDRRMNQPQHF
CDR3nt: TGTGCCAGCACTACAGACCGCCGGATGAACCAGCCCCAGCATTTT

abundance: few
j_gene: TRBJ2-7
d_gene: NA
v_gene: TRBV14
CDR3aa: CASSRSGEPSAEQYF
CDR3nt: TGTGCCAGCAGCCGATCCGGAGAACCCTCGGCCGAGCAGTACTTC

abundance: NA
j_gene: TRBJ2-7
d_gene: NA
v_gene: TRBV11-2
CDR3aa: CASSWDVERAYEQYF
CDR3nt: TGTGCCAGCAGCTGGGATGTTGAGCGTGCCTACGAGCAGTACTTC

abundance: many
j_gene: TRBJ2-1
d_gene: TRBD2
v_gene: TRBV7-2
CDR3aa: CATTSGYEQFF
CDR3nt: TGTGCCACCACTAGCGGTTATGAGCAGTTCTTC

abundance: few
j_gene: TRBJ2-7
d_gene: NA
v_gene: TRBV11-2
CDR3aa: CASSSTRIGSNEQYF
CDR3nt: TGTGCCAGCAGCTCCACGAGGATCGGGAGCAACGAGCAGTACTTC

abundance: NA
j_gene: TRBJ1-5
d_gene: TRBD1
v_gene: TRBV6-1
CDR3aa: CASSEARGQGDQPQHF
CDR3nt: TGTGCCAGCAGTGAAGCCAGAGGACAGGGGGATCAGCCCCAGCATTTT

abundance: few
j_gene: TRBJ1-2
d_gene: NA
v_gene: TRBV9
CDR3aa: CASSVGGSPVYGYTF
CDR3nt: TGTGCCAGCAGCGTAGGAGGATCTCCGGTCTATGGCTACACCTTC

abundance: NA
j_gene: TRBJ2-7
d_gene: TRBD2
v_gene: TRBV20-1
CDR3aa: CSAITSGGKRREQYF
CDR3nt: TGCAGTGCAATAACTAGCGGGGGGAAGCGTAGGGAGCAGTACTTC

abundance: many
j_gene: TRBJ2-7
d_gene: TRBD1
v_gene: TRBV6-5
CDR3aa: CASSRQGTGFYEQYF
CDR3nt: TGTGCCAGCAGTCGACAGGGGACAGGATTTTACGAGCAGTACTTC

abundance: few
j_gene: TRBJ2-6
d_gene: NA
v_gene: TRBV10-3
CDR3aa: CAISDPTGKTTGANVLTF
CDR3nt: TGTGCCATCAGTGATCCCACAGGGAAGACGACTGGGGCCAACGTCCTGACTTTC

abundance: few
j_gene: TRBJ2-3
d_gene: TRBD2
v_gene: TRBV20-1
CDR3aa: CSARVGSGGGDTQYF
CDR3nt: TGCAGTGCTAGAGTTGGGAGCGGCGGGGGAGATACGCAGTATTTT